Reported below is one T cell receptor (beta chain). This clonotype has ten or more counts. Its binding antigen is unknown. Base quality data are lacking; no much larger clone is found one base away. The CDR3, cysteine through phenylalanine, is 15 amino acids long. Of the read, only the CDR3 DNA is kept; its 45 bases are in frame from base 1. Taken from the germline V gene, the CDR1 and CDR2 loops are SGHTA and FQGNSA. Trimming takes 2 bases off V and 4 bases off J; junction bases not matched to a gene: 7. These data belong to a study of CD8 T cells in ankylosing spondylitis (dated by TCRdb to about 2017). Background on the whole study: T cell receptor beta repertoires were profiled in healthy donors and ankylosing spondylitis patients so that disease-linked TCR variants could be found. The full study cohort was made up of about two dozen ankylosing spondylitis patients and 108 healthy donors. Peripheral blood was sampled, and synovial fluid was additionally collected from ankylosing spondylitis patients.

TCRdb shows the sequencer as Illumina HiSeq 2500. Quantitative 5'-RACE with molecular barcodes was the method used to prepare the TCR beta libraries. Per the original workflow: A new computational method, built on a probabilistic model of VDJ rearrangement, was used to identify disease-linked TCR variants. TCRdb passed the public sequencing reads through fastp at Q25 and MiXCR, retaining productive beta sequences. Each CDR3 protein appears once, grouped with its most common genes and DNA. The V and J calls reflect TCRdb's pipeline rather than the authors' work. A total of 350,000 to 450,000 distinct CDR3 sequences appear in this sample, 26% of them only once. The ten largest make up roughly 0.9% of the sample. What the study reported, not specific to this receptor: Blood from ankylosing spondylitis patients appeared to be characterized by a TCR beta motif composed of eight highly homologous amino acid variants. Some motif variants were previously reported in synovial fluid and blood of reactive arthritis patients, suggesting common disease-initiation mechanisms. According to the report, matched synovial fluid samples from ankylosing spondylitis patients were significantly enriched for the disease-linked clones. A CD8+ phenotype was shown by the disease-linked clones, which were found at relatively low frequencies in peripheral blood.

The origin of this receptor is a male donor with ankylosing spondylitis. Sample: blood, either unsorted or a sorted T cell fraction (not recorded which). The chain is made from TRBV7-2 and TRBJ2-7, with 8 bases in between that match TRBD2. The nucleotide sequence is TGTGCCAGCAGCTTATTGTCCGGGAGGGCGTACGAGCAGTACTTC. This is translated as CASSLLSGRAYEQYF. Where the CDR3 stops, the reference TRBV7-2 and TRBJ2-7 genes take over; the full variable domain is GAGVSQSPSNKVTEKGKDVELRCDPISGHTALYWYRQSLGQGLEFLIYFQGNSAPDKSGLPSDRFSAERTGGSVSTLTIQRTQQEDSAVYLCASSLLSGRAYEQYFGPGTRLTVT.